Below are 22 T cell receptor beta chains sequenced from a single sample in a study of shared clonotypes between healthy human individuals (dated by TCRdb to the early 2020s). Library preparation employed the immunoSEQ multiplex PCR assay. Imported from immuneACCESS, the table was reduced by TCRdb to in-frame sequences with V and J called. These copies leave out some clones; in studies compared against another copy, an unresolved V gene accounts for under half, and the cause of the remainder is not known. This sample holds a few million clones; over 85% were observed only once. The top ten clones comprise approximately 0.4% of the sample. Sequencing used naive CD4+ T cells from PBMCs. This specimen's cell subset or site label, per the study, means: CD45RA+ positively selected. The receptors stem from a young man in good health. Some clones in this sample may be carry-over from other donors' samples.

The gene calls are TRBV28 and TRBJ1-3; D remains ambiguous. The CDR3 loop spans 13 amino acids. Germline V lookup: CDR1 MDHEN, CDR2 SYDVKM. V lost 8 bases and J lost 3, with 11 bases in between. This CDR3 is CASWGIVGNTIYF. In DNA, the CDR3 is TGTGCCAGCTGGGGAATCGTTGGAAACACCATATATTTT.

This chain connects TRBV27 to TRBJ2-7, with D unresolved. The CDR3 totals 14 residues. Germline V lookup: CDR1 MNHEY, CDR2 SMNVEV (reference sequence). Trimming stripped 3 bases from V and 3 bases from J, with 12 bases between. DNA for the CDR3: TGTGCCAGCAGTTTGTCACCCCCCCTCTACGAGCAGTACTTC. Protein sequence: CASSLSPPLYEQYF.

This chain links TRBV11-2 with TRBJ2-3; no definite D call. Germline assignment: CDR1 SGHAT and CDR2 FQNNGV. The V gene lost 1 base and the J gene lost 0 bases, with 8 bases spanning the gap. The CDR3 spans 15 residues. The CDR3 here is CASSLVVLSTDTQYF. CDR3 bases: TGTGCCAGCAGCTTAGTTGTTTTGAGCACAGATACGCAGTATTTT.

The rearrangement joins TRBV4-3 to TRBJ2-3; 7 positions match TRBD2. The CDR3 is made up of 17 amino acids. J gave up 4 bases and V 0 bases, and 10 bases lay outside the gene matches. The germline V gene has CDR1 LGHNA and CDR2 YSLEER. The CDR3 loop reads CASSQDGRAGVADTQYF. The CDR3 coding sequence is TGCGCCAGCAGCCAAGACGGGCGGGCGGGAGTGGCAGATACGCAGTATTTT.

The chain combines TRBV13 with TRBJ2-2, with 10 bases fitting TRBD2. This CDR3 spans 17 amino acids. CDR1 PRHDT and CDR2 FYEKMQ come from the germline V gene (reference sequence). V shed 0 bases, J shed 5 bases, and the junction held 6 bases outside the gene matches. The CDR3 nucleotides are TGTGCCAGCAGCTTAGGACTAGCGGGACTACAAACCGGGGAGCTGTTTTTT. Translating it yields CASSLGLAGLQTGELFF.

The chain joins TRBV6-6 to TRBJ1-3; D might be TRBD1 (6 bases). Germline V lookup: CDR1 MNHNY, CDR2 SVGAGI (reference sequence). Trimming removed 9 bases at V and 4 bases at J, with 13 bases between. The CDR3 contains 13 residues. The CDR3 coding sequence is TGTGCCAGTGGGGGGGCTCTGGGAAACACCATATATTTT. Translation: CASGGALGNTIYF.

This clone appeared a single time. The chain couples TRBV6-1 to TRBJ1-4; D is possibly TRBD1 (5 bases). Germline CDR1 reads MNHNS; CDR2 reads SASEGT. The CDR3 runs to 15 residues. Deletions cut 1 base from V and 6 bases from J, with 12 bases between. CDR3 in DNA: TGTGCCAGCAGTGAAGTGCCCAGGGTTGATGAAAAACTGTTTTTT. Translated: CASSEVPRVDEKLFF.

As concerns this clone: This specimen includes other DNA sequences encoding the same CDR3. The V call is TRBV7-2, the J call TRBJ2-5; 9 bases map to TRBD2. Germline-derived CDR1 and CDR2 are SGHTA and FQGNSA. CDR3 length: 14 amino acids. V lost 5 bases to trimming and J lost 4 bases; unmatched junction nucleotides: 5. For the CDR3, the DNA is TGTGCCAGCAGCCCAGGACTAGCGTCAGAGACCCAGTACTTC. Protein product: CASSPGLASETQYF.

With respect to this clone: Other DNA sequences in this specimen translate into the identical CDR3. This CDR3 reads CASSVKETQYF. The CDR3 region has the DNA TGTGCCAGCAGTGTGAAAGAGACCCAGTACTTC. The chain is built from TRBV2 and TRBJ2-5; no clear D gene. Trimming removed 4 bases at V and 3 bases at J, with 3 bases between. This CDR3 comprises 11 residues. Germline loops: CDR1 SNHLY, CDR2 FYNNEI.

The chain uses TRBV5-1 and TRBJ1-4, with D maybe TRBD1 (5 bases). There are 15 residues in the CDR3. The V and J ends lost 2 bases and 8 bases respectively, with 16 bases between them. The germline V gene encodes CDR1 SGHRS and CDR2 YFSETQ. CDR3 nucleotides: TGCGCCAGCAGCTTTGGAGGCGGGGCTGGGGAAAAACTGTTTTTT. Its translation: CASSFGGGAGEKLFF.

Comment on this clone: Other DNA variants within this sample encode the same CDR3. CDR3 nucleotide sequence: TGTGCCAGCAGTCCCCGGGACAGGGGCCCCTACGAGCAGTACTTC. It translates to CASSPRDRGPYEQYF. This sequence joins TRBV6-1 and TRBJ2-7; 10 positions agree with TRBD1. Germline CDR1 and CDR2: MNHNS and SASEGT. With V trimmed by 5 bases and J by 2 bases, 6 bases remained unmatched. This CDR3 is built from 15 residues.

The V and J genes are TRBV4-1 and TRBJ1-5; 7 nucleotides line up with TRBD1. The ends lost 4 bases at V and 10 bases at J; junction bases unmatched: 19. The CDR3 extends over 17 amino acids. The germline gives CDR1 MGHRA, CDR2 YSYEKL. CDR3 DNA: TGCGCCAGCAGCCCCTCCAGGGTAACAGGGGCCTTCAAACCCCAGCATTTT. Its protein product is CASSPSRVTGAFKPQHF.

J is TRBJ1-1 and V is TRBV11-1, with no clear D. Germline CDR1 reads SGHAT; CDR2 reads FQDESV (reference sequence). Deletions cut 0 bases from V and 0 bases from J, with 5 bases between. The length of the CDR3 is 14 residues. CDR3 sequence (DNA): TGTGCCAGCAGCTTAGCGCCATTGAACACTGAAGCTTTCTTT. Protein product: CASSLAPLNTEAFF.

The CDR3 spells CASSLGQGVSYGYTF. The CDR3 bases are TGTGCCAGTAGTCTAGGACAGGGGGTGTCGTATGGCTACACCTTC. J is TRBJ1-2 and V is TRBV19; 10 bases line up with TRBD1. V trimming: 5 bases; J trimming: 5 bases; junction bases outside the gene matches: 8. CDR3 length: 15 amino acids. CDR1 and CDR2 (germline): LNHDA, SQIVND (reference sequence). Using reference TRBV19 and TRBJ1-2 for the parts outside the CDR3, the full variable domain is DGGITQSPKYLFRKEGQNVTLSCEQNLNHDAMYWYRQDPGQGLRLIYYSQIVNDFQKGDIAEGYSVSREKKESFPLTVTSAQKNPTAFYLCASSLGQGVSYGYTFGSGTRLTVV.

The chain carries TRBV10-3 and TRBJ1-5, with TRBD1 identical over 8 bases. V dropped 4 bases and J dropped 2; count of bases not matched to a gene: 7. CDR3 length: 16 amino acids. The germline V gene encodes CDR1 ENHRY and CDR2 SYGVKD. The DNA for the CDR3 is TGTGCCATCAGTGTGGGACAGGCAGGGGGCAATCAGCCCCAGCATTTT. Encoded protein: CAISVGQAGGNQPQHF.

A note on this clone: Other nucleotide sequences from this sample produce the same CDR3. The V and J genes are TRBV7-2 and TRBJ2-5, with D uncertain. Trimming cost V 3 bases and J 2 bases, with 7 bases left between them. The germline gives CDR1 SGHTA, CDR2 FQGNSA. This CDR3 spans 13 amino acids. The CDR3 nucleotides read TGTGCCAGCAGCTTGCGGCGACAAGAGACCCAGTACTTC. Protein: CASSLRRQETQYF.

The rearrangement links TRBV5-1 to TRBJ2-3, with D possibly called TRBD1 or TRBD2 (5 bases each). The CDR3 length is 16 residues. The V gene's germline CDR1 is SGHRS and CDR2 YFSETQ. Trimming stripped 2 bases from V and 0 bases from J, with 13 bases between. The CDR3: CASSLGEGPSTDTQYF. In nucleotides, the CDR3 is TGCGCCAGCAGCTTAGGAGAGGGACCTAGCACAGATACGCAGTATTTT.

This chain uses TRBV7-3 with TRBJ2-3; 10 nucleotides match TRBD2. Germline lookup yields CDR1 SGHTA and CDR2 FQGTGA. The CDR3 is made up of 16 amino acids. J lost 4 bases, V lost 5 bases, and 9 bases had no gene match. The DNA for the CDR3 is TGTGCCAGCAGCCCCAGGCTAGCGGGAGCGTCAGATACGCAGTATTTT. It is translated as CASSPRLAGASDTQYF.

The chain joins TRBV6-6 to TRBJ1-1; D remains unclear. From germline, CDR1 is MNHNY and CDR2 SVGAGI (reference sequence). There are 13 residues in the CDR3. The V end lost 1 base, the J end lost 4 bases, and 7 bases lay between the germline ends. The CDR3 here is CASSYLGATEAFF. Written as DNA, the CDR3 is TGTGCCAGCAGTTACTTGGGAGCCACTGAAGCTTTCTTT.

The chain links TRBV10-3 to TRBJ1-1; no reliable D call. From germline, CDR1 is ENHRY and CDR2 SYGVKD. Trimming cost V 6 bases and J 0 bases, with 8 bases left between them. The CDR3 is 13 residues long. CDR3 sequence reads: CAIRAAMNTEAFF. CDR3 in DNA: TGTGCCATCAGGGCAGCCATGAACACTGAAGCTTTCTTT.

The chain couples TRBV5-3 to TRBJ1-3; unclear D gene. TRBV5-3 is assigned to the ORF class and has an uncertain function. The CDR3 runs to 20 residues. Trimming left V 0 bases short and J 0 bases short, with 22 bases between. The CDR3 spells CARSLDGLGSTESSGNTIYF. CDR3 in DNA: TGTGCCAGAAGCTTGGATGGTTTGGGAAGTACAGAGAGCTCTGGAAACACCATATATTTT.

The V and J genes are TRBV7-2 and TRBJ2-5; possibly TRBD1 for D (6 bases). CDR3 length equals 14 residues. Trimming removed 3 bases from V and 5 bases from J, with 13 bases in between. Germline V gives CDR1 SGHTA, CDR2 FQGNSA. The CDR3 reads CASSFTGWGETQYF. The CDR3 DNA follows: TGTGCCAGCAGCTTTACAGGGTGGGGCGAGACCCAGTACTTC.